Listed below are T cell receptor beta chains from one sample, sequenced in a study of cytomegalovirus exposure and HLA in healthy donors. The repertoire was sequenced with immunoSEQ multiplex PCR; TCRdb's copy has only in-frame clones and lacks some. The sample has roughly 200,000 clones, around nine tenths seen once. The sequenced sample consisted of PBMCs. These receptor sequences come from a man aged 25 to 40 in good health and CMV-seropositive. Each CDR3 is given with its conserved first and last residue. The D gene is left open where the match is weak. Rows give clone size only sometimes, using once, few, many, or a class for an expanded clone.

d_call	v_call	j_call	clone_size	cdr3_nt	cdr3_aa
-	TRBV7-2	TRBJ2-7	-	TGTGCCAGCAGCTTAGTGAGGGCGGGGATCGAGCAGTACTTC	CASSLVRAGIEQYF
-	TRBV10-3	TRBJ2-3	-	TGTGCCATCAGGCCCCAAGGGTTCGTTAGGGGGGATACGCAGTATTTT	CAIRPQGFVRGDTQYF
-	TRBV5-1	TRBJ2-1	-	TGCGCCAGCAGAAGGACTTACGCGGACCTCAATGAGCAGTTCTTC	CASRRTYADLNEQFF
-	TRBV6-1	TRBJ2-7	-	TGTGCCAGCACTACAACCCCGGGGGCCTACGAGCAGTACTTC	CASTTTPGAYEQYF
-	TRBV9	TRBJ2-3	-	TGTGCCAGCAGCGCGGGGGATCGCACAGATACGCAGTATTTT	CASSAGDRTDTQYF
-	TRBV6-1	TRBJ1-3	few	TGTGCCAGCAGCGAAGGGTCCTCTGGAAACACCATATATTTT	CASSEGSSGNTIYF
TRBD1	TRBV7-9	TRBJ2-1	-	TGTGCCAGCAGCCCGCCAGGGGGCTCCTACAATGAGCAGTTCTTC	CASSPPGGSYNEQFF
-	TRBV28	TRBJ2-7	few	TGTGCCAGCAGCGTGGAAGGTTTGGAATACGAGCAGTACTTC	CASSVEGLEYEQYF
TRBD2	TRBV28	TRBJ2-7	-	TGTGCCAGCAGTTTAGTGGGAGGGAGGGCCCACGAGCAGTACTTC	CASSLVGGRAHEQYF
-	TRBV27	TRBJ1-4	-	TGTGCCAGCAGTCTCCTACACGACAAGGATGAAAAACTGTTTTTT	CASSLLHDKDEKLFF
TRBD1	TRBV5-1	TRBJ1-6	-	TGCGCCAGCAGCAACGCCGGACAGGGAAAAAATTCACCCCTCCACTTT	CASSNAGQGKNSPLHF
-	TRBV5-6	TRBJ1-3	-	TGTGCCAGCAAAGAAAGAGGGTACTCTGGAAACACCATATATTTT	CASKERGYSGNTIYF
-	TRBV7-9	TRBJ2-3	-	TGTGCCAGCAGCTTAGCGGCCTACCCAGATACGCAGTATTTT	CASSLAAYPDTQYF
TRBD1	TRBV6-5	TRBJ1-3	-	TGTGCCAGCAGTTACTCGACAGGGGGTTTTGGAAACACCATATATTTT	CASSYSTGGFGNTIYF
-	TRBV7-6	TRBJ2-5	-	TGTGCCAGCAGCCCGCCGGGGGCGCGCATCCGAGAGACCCAGTACTTC	CASSPPGARIRETQYF
TRBD1	TRBV30	TRBJ1-6	once	TGTGCCTGGAGTGGGAGGACAGGGCTTGGTAATTCACCCCTCCACTTT	CAWSGRTGLGNSPLHF
-	TRBV5-1	TRBJ2-7	-	TGCGCCAGCAGCTTAGGACAAGTGTCCTACGAGCAGTACTTC	CASSLGQVSYEQYF
-	TRBV6-5	TRBJ1-5	-	TGTGCTAGCAGTTACGGGGGTTCGCAGCCCCAGCATTTT	CASSYGGSQPQHF
-	TRBV30	TRBJ2-7	-	TGTGCCTGGAGTGTAAAGGGATCCTACGAGCAGTACTTC	CAWSVKGSYEQYF
TRBD1	TRBV5-8	TRBJ2-2	-	TGTGCCAGCAGCTCCCACAGGGGCCCCGGGGAGCTGTTTTTT	CASSSHRGPGELFF
-	TRBV11-3	TRBJ1-5	once	TGTGCCAGCAGCTTAACCTGCGGGAGTCCCAATCAGCCCCAGCATTTT	CASSLTCGSPNQPQHF
TRBD1	TRBV5-6	TRBJ2-1	few	TGTGCCAGCAGTTCGGGACAGAGCTCCTACAATGAGCAGTTCTTC	CASSSGQSSYNEQFF
TRBD2	TRBV2	TRBJ2-3	-	TGTGCCAGCAGTGCCGGACTAGCGGGGGACAGCACAGATACGCAGTATTTT	CASSAGLAGDSTDTQYF
TRBD2	TRBV7-2	TRBJ2-3	-	TGTGCCAGCAGCCGGACTAGCGGGAGCACAGATACGCAGTATTTT	CASSRTSGSTDTQYF
-	TRBV2	TRBJ2-1	-	TGTGCCAGTCCGTTTGGGAATGAGCAGTTCTTC	CASPFGNEQFF
-	TRBV5-4	TRBJ1-2	-	TGTGCCAGCAGCGTGGACGGACGAGTAAAGAGTGGCTACACCTTC	CASSVDGRVKSGYTF
TRBD1	TRBV7-2	TRBJ1-1	-	TGTGCCAGCAGCGCGGGACAGCTGAACACTGAAGCTTTCTTT	CASSAGQLNTEAFF
TRBD1	TRBV5-1	TRBJ1-4	few	TGCGCCAGCAGCCAGGGGGGACGTGAAAAACTGTTTTTT	CASSQGGREKLFF
-	TRBV6-5	TRBJ2-2	-	TGTGCCAGTCTCCCGGGGAGAACCGGGGAGCTGTTTTTT	CASLPGRTGELFF
TRBD1	TRBV7-2	TRBJ1-5	-	TGTGCCAGCAGCACAGGGGGCGGTCAGCCCCAGCATTTT	CASSTGGGQPQHF
TRBD1	TRBV5-1	TRBJ2-7	-	TGCGCCAGCAGCTTGAACTCAGGGGGGCAGTACTTC	CASSLNSGGQYF
TRBD2	TRBV6-5	TRBJ2-1	-	TGTGCCAGCAGTTACTCGGGGCTGGGGGGGGACAATGAGCAGTTCTTC	CASSYSGLGGDNEQFF
-	TRBV18	TRBJ1-1	-	TGTGCCAGCTCCCGGGGGGGTCTGGGTGAAGCTTTCTTT	CASSRGGLGEAFF
TRBD1	TRBV2	TRBJ2-7	-	TGTGCCAGCAGAACACCCCGGGACAGGGTTGGCGAGCAGTACTTC	CASRTPRDRVGEQYF
-	TRBV9	TRBJ2-3	few	TGTGCCAGCAGCGTATCGGGGGCAGGGGATACGCAGTATTTT	CASSVSGAGDTQYF
-	TRBV28	TRBJ2-4	-	TGTGCCAGCAGACAACTGGGTCGGAGTTCGGACATTCAGTACTTC	CASRQLGRSSDIQYF
-	TRBV9	TRBJ1-2	-	TGTGCCAGCAGCGTACGGGGTTATGGCTACACCTTC	CASSVRGYGYTF
TRBD1	TRBV27	TRBJ2-5	-	TGTGCCAGCAGTTTACTAACAGGGGGTTGGGAGACCCAGTACTTC	CASSLLTGGWETQYF
-	TRBV7-9	TRBJ2-7	-	TGTGCCAGCAGCTTAGCGGGCAGCCACTACGAGCAGTACTTC	CASSLAGSHYEQYF
-	TRBV18	TRBJ2-7	-	TGTGCCAGCTCACCCCTTGACCCAGGGGGGTCCAACGAGCAGTACTTC	CASSPLDPGGSNEQYF
-	TRBV7-9	TRBJ1-5	-	TGTGCCAGCAGCTCGGGCCGACGGGGCCCCAATCAGCCCCAGCATTTT	CASSSGRRGPNQPQHF
-	TRBV7-2	TRBJ2-7	-	TGTGCCAGCAGCAGTCTCCAGGACAGACCTTCCTACGAGCAGTACTTC	CASSSLQDRPSYEQYF
-	TRBV5-4	TRBJ2-7	-	TGTGCCAGCAGCTCGGGGGCGCATACCTACGAGCAGTACTTC	CASSSGAHTYEQYF
-	TRBV7-6	TRBJ2-3	once	TGTGCCAGCAGCCTAGCGCGGGGTGGCCGGTCAGATACGCAGTATTTT	CASSLARGGRSDTQYF
-	TRBV9	TRBJ1-1	once	TGTGCCAGCAGCCCAGGTGACGAGGGCACTGAAGCTTTCTTT	CASSPGDEGTEAFF
-	TRBV7-6	TRBJ2-1	-	TGTGCCAGCAGCTTAGGGGGCTCCTACAATGAGCAGTTCTTC	CASSLGGSYNEQFF
-	TRBV29-1	TRBJ2-5	-	TGCAGCGTTTTCAGGGGAGGGGAGACCCAGTACTTC	CSVFRGGETQYF
-	TRBV7-9	TRBJ2-5	-	TGTGCCAGCAGGACGGTAGAGACCCAGTACTTC	CASRTVETQYF
-	TRBV25-1	TRBJ1-5	-	TGTGCCAGCAGTGGAGAGGAAAGCAATCAGCCCCAGCATTTT	CASSGEESNQPQHF